This entry features one T cell receptor (beta chain) sequence. The target antigen is unknown. This entry comes from a study of a mutant IDH1 vaccine in newly diagnosed glioma. Study at large: Vaccination was launched 4-6 weeks after radiotherapy alone, or with temozolomide cycles. Treated patients, averaging 40.4 years, were roughly 60% male and about 38% female. Study-level findings and limits: It seemed that pseudoprogression was not linked to changes in the top peripheral T cell clonotypes.

CDR1 is LNHDA and CDR2 is SQIVND in the germline V gene (reference sequence). CDR3 length equals 16 residues. Trimming stripped 7 bases from V and 1 base from J, with 17 bases between. Indicated time point: week 11, during vaccination. Each dose delivered 300 ug of mutant IDH1 20-mer peptide subcutaneously with imiquimod. Measured with immunoSEQ multiplex PCR; TCRdb has only the in-frame clones, and not every one. The sample has about 40,000 clones, about four fifths seen once. This specimen consisted of PBMCs, obtained from a glioma patient whose treatment included an IDH1 peptide vaccine. The receptor was isolated from a middle-aged man with glioma. This rearrangement joins TRBV19 to TRBJ1-3; D not resolved. The CDR3 is CASTPRFSLSGNTIYF. The CDR3, as DNA: TGTGCCAGTACTCCCCGGTTCTCACTTTCTGGAAACACCATATATTTT. The variable domain in full, with the rest retrieved from reference TRBV19 and TRBJ1-3, is DGGITQSPKYLFRKEGQNVTLSCEQNLNHDAMYWYRQDPGQGLRLIYYSQIVNDFQKGDIAEGYSVSREKKESFPLTVTSAQKNPTAFYLCASTPRFSLSGNTIYFGEGSWLTVV.